This T cell receptor beta chain was found in a study of T cell responses to AZD1222 COVID-19 vaccine. Study-level results: The donor group comprised mostly white British people and more females; the analysis possibly underestimated clonal diversity. No repertoire was sampled before or during the peak T cell response, only after it. Reports say nearly half of spike-specific TCRs go after unmutated variant regions. Spike-specific TCR breadth and depth grew following two AZD1222 doses.

Sequencing used immunoSEQ multiplex PCR; TCRdb keeps in-frame clones, though not all of them. The sample includes about 180,000 clones, around nine tenths seen only once; the top ten take roughly 26%. Losses at the gene ends were 0 bases for V and 4 bases for J; bases not matched to a gene: 24. Per germline, CDR1 KGHDR and CDR2 SFDVKD. CDR3 length: 23 residues. On this clone: The antigen is unknown.

This TCR was recovered from an adult who received the AZD1222 COVID-19 vaccine. The sequenced sample was peripheral blood, obtained 28 days after the second AZD1222 dose. The V and J genes are TRBV24-1 and TRBJ2-3, with 10 nucleotides matching TRBD2. For the CDR3, the DNA is TGTGCCACCAGTGATTTGTGGTTTCGGCCTAGCGGGAGTATTGTTTATGACGCAGATACGCAGTATTTT. Protein sequence: CATSDLWFRPSGSIVYDADTQYF.